The next 32 T cell receptor beta chains were all read from a single sample in a study of T-cell memory formation after mild COVID-19. TCRdb redid the calling of the 5' RACE reads with MiXCR, one entry per CDR3 protein. Seen here are 400,000 to 500,000 distinct CDR3 sequences, roughly 18% observed once, and the top ten hold about 22%. Sequencing was performed on PBMCs or a T cell subset sorted from them (not recorded which). The receptor source for this set is a man aged 18 to 35 who had mild COVID-19 (a few samples of this study predate the infection). Cell type and time point are not known.

This clonotype was seen a few times. CDR3 protein: CASSFPDGNTEAFF. The CDR3 nucleotides are TGTGCCAGCAGCTTTCCAGATGGGAACACTGAAGCTTTCTTT. This chain connects TRBV7-9 to TRBJ1-1; no firm D call. Germline CDR1 SEHNR, CDR2 FQNEAQ (reference sequence). V shed 3 bases and J shed 1 base, with 9 bases lying between them. The CDR3 is 14 amino acids.

This clonotype occurred a few times. The V call is TRBV29-1, the J call TRBJ2-5; a possible D gene is TRBD2 (6 bases). The germline V gene encodes CDR1 SQVTM and CDR2 ANQGSEA. CDR3 length: 10 amino acids. V was pared by 7 bases and J by 4 bases, with 7 bases between. The CDR3: CSAGGETQYF. In DNA, the CDR3 is TGCAGCGCCGGGGGAGAGACCCAGTACTTC.

This clonotype was found a few times. This chain connects TRBV7-9 to TRBJ2-5; D unclear. Germline lookup yields CDR1 SEHNR and CDR2 FQNEAQ (reference sequence). This CDR3 contains 10 residues. V was cut by 5 bases and J by 8 bases, with 6 bases left in between. CDR3 sequence reads: CASSAGTQYF. The CDR3 bases are TGTGCCAGCAGCGCCGGTACCCAGTACTTC.

This rearrangement joins TRBV12-3 or TRBV12-4 to TRBJ2-2; 8 bases map to TRBD1. The CDR3 has 18 amino acids. V lost 5 bases and J lost 7; bases outside the gene matches: 18. Here the CDR3 DNA reads TGTGCCAGCAGTCCCGGACAGGGATTGAGTTGGTGGGTCGGGGAGCTGTTTTTT. It translates to CASSPGQGLSWWVGELFF.

This clonotype was counted only a few times. The chain couples TRBV6-2 or TRBV6-3 to TRBJ1-2, with D hard to call. This CDR3 region has 16 residues. The ends were cut back, 5 bases at V and 5 bases at J, with 21 bases in the middle. Germline assignment: CDR1 MNHEY and CDR2 SVGEGT. The CDR3 DNA sequence: TGTGCCAGCAGTCCCACGCGGTTAGGAACGTTGTATGGCTACACCTTC. Its protein is CASSPTRLGTLYGYTF.

V gene TRBV11-2 combines with J gene TRBJ1-2; D remains ambiguous. Germline CDR1 and CDR2: SGHAT and FQNNGV. Trimming removed 5 bases from V and 4 bases from J, with 14 bases in between. The CDR3 has 14 residues. The CDR3 reads CASSQDPASYGYTF. Written as DNA, the CDR3 is TGTGCCAGCAGCCAAGATCCCGCAAGCTATGGCTACACCTTC.

The chain has TRBV4-1 and TRBJ2-4; maybe TRBD2 (6 bases). V was shortened by 4 bases and J by 1 base, with 14 bases between the two germline ends. CDR1 is MGHRA, CDR2 YSYEKL, per germline. The CDR3 sequence is 16 residues long. The CDR3 reads CASSPRTNVAKNIQYF. The CDR3 nucleotides are TGCGCCAGCAGCCCGCGGACTAACGTGGCCAAAAACATTCAGTACTTC.

The rearrangement uses TRBV5-1 and TRBJ2-3; perhaps TRBD1 as D (8 bases). V lost 4 bases and J lost 4, with 16 bases in between. The V gene's germline CDR1 is SGHRS and CDR2 YFSETQ. The CDR3 is 15 amino acids. The DNA for the CDR3 is TGCGCCAGCAGCAACGGACAGGGAGGGGCAGATACGCAGTATTTT. This codes for CASSNGQGGADTQYF.

The CDR3, as DNA: TGTGCCAGCAGCTTGCAAGCGAGCTCCTACGAGCAGTACTTC. Its translation: CASSLQASSYEQYF. V usage is TRBV5-4 and J usage is TRBJ2-7; D unresolved. CDR1 and CDR2 from the germline V gene are SGHNT and YYREEE (reference sequence). The CDR3 runs 14 residues. Trimming took 1 base from V and 0 from J, leaving 8 bases between them.

This clonotype was counted only a few times. The chain combines TRBV5-6 with TRBJ2-7, with TRBD2 as a possible D gene (6 bases). Trimming stripped 4 bases from V and 8 bases from J, with 22 bases between. CDR3 length: 15 amino acids. CDR1 and CDR2 from the germline V gene are SGHDT and YYEEEE. DNA of the CDR3: TGTGCCAGCAGCGGGGAGGTCGAGCAGGGAATTAAGCAGTACTTC. It codes for CASSGEVEQGIKQYF.

This clonotype was seen a handful of times. This rearrangement joins TRBV10-3 to TRBJ2-3; 11 bases align to TRBD1. The CDR3 consists of 15 residues. Germline V gives CDR1 ENHRY, CDR2 SYGVKD. Trimming at V came to 10 bases and at J to 3 bases, leaving 9 bases not matched to a gene. CDR3 in DNA: TGTGCCACAAATCCAGGACAGGGGGCAACAGATACGCAGTATTTT. This sequence encodes CATNPGQGATDTQYF.

This clonotype was observed a few times. The V and J genes are TRBV4-2 and TRBJ2-3; D not resolved. This CDR3 has 14 amino acids. The V end lost 0 bases, the J end lost 10 bases, and 14 bases lay between the germline ends. The germline gives CDR1 LGHNA, CDR2 YNFKEQ. In DNA, the CDR3 is TGTGCCAGCAGCCAAGAAGGGCGTGAGATTGCGCAGTATTTT. This translates into CASSQEGREIAQYF.

This clonotype has more than one count but fewer than ten. The junction differs from germline at one of its ends, possibly a read error. The chain links TRBV5-1 to TRBJ2-4, with D possibly called TRBD1 or TRBD2 (5 bases each). CDR1 is SGHRS, CDR2 YFSETQ, per germline. The CDR3 totals 14 residues. Written as DNA, the CDR3 is TGCGCCAGCAGTTTGGGGCTAGCCGAAAACATTCAGTACTTC. This gives the protein CASSLGLAENIQYF.

This clonotype was seen a few times. V gene TRBV28 combines with J gene TRBJ2-5; D remains ambiguous. V lost 8 bases and J lost 5, with 12 bases in between. Germline CDR1 is MDHEN and CDR2 is SYDVKM. The CDR3 spans 12 residues. CDR3: CASHDLGETQYF. CDR3 bases: TGTGCCAGCCATGATTTGGGGGAGACCCAGTACTTC.

The genes are TRBV5-1 and TRBJ1-6; D possibly corresponds to TRBD1 (6 bases). Per the germline V gene, CDR1 is SGHRS and CDR2 is YFSETQ. The CDR3 totals 16 residues. V gave up 5 bases and J gave up 5 bases, with 17 bases separating them. As DNA, the CDR3 is TGCGCCAGCAGTACAAGACCTCCAGGGGATAATTCACCCCTCCACTTT. Translated: CASSTRPPGDNSPLHF. The variable domain in full, with the rest retrieved from reference TRBV5-1 and TRBJ1-6, is KAGVTQTPRYLIKTRGQQVTLSCSPISGHRSVSWYQQTPGQGLQFLFEYFSETQRNKGNFPGRFSGRQFSNSRSEMNVSTLELGDSALYLCASSTRPPGDNSPLHFGNGTRLTVT.

This clonotype turned up a few times. V is TRBV7-9 and J is TRBJ2-2; D remains ambiguous. Trimming removed 1 base from V and 3 bases from J, with 9 bases in between. The CDR3 spans 15 residues. CDR1 is SEHNR, CDR2 FQNEAQ, per germline (reference sequence). The CDR3 here is CASSLGQSYTGELFF. CDR3 nucleotide sequence: TGTGCCAGCAGCTTAGGCCAGTCATACACCGGGGAGCTGTTTTTT.

The V gene is TRBV28, the J gene TRBJ1-1; TRBD1 matches 7 bases. Germline CDR1 reads MDHEN; CDR2 reads SYDVKM. The V and J ends lost 5 bases and 1 base, in that order; junction bases with no gene match: 10. The CDR3 totals 16 residues. The DNA of the CDR3 is TGTGCCAGCAGTCTGGGGTGGGGACAGCGGAACACTGAAGCTTTCTTT. Protein sequence: CASSLGWGQRNTEAFF.

This clonotype was counted between two and nine times. CDR3 amino acids: CASTGGSYQPQHF. CDR3 nucleotides: TGTGCCAGTACAGGGGGCAGCTATCAGCCCCAGCATTTT. The V call is TRBV5-5, the J call TRBJ1-5; 9 bases are shared with TRBD1. Germline values: CDR1 SGHKS, CDR2 YYEKEE (reference sequence). The CDR3 length is 13 residues. Trimming at V came to 8 bases and at J to 5 bases, leaving 5 bases not matched to a gene.

In this sample, this clonotype turned up a few times. The chain joins TRBV5-1 to TRBJ1-1; D is ambiguous. Germline V gene lookup returns CDR1 SGHRS and CDR2 YFSETQ. This CDR3 region has 14 residues. Trimming took off 6 bases at V and 0 bases at J, with 12 bases between the two ends. The CDR3 bases are TGCGCCAGCACCCCGGAGGTTATGAACACTGAAGCTTTCTTT. Its protein is CASTPEVMNTEAFF. The full variable domain, rest sourced from reference TRBV5-1 and TRBJ1-1, is KAGVTQTPRYLIKTRGQQVTLSCSPISGHRSVSWYQQTPGQGLQFLFEYFSETQRNKGNFPGRFSGRQFSNSRSEMNVSTLELGDSALYLCASTPEVMNTEAFFGQGTRLTVV.

V and J are TRBV4-1 and TRBJ2-1, with TRBD2 matching over 10 bases. The CDR3 is 15 amino acids. With 4 bases clipped from V and 9 bases from J, the junction kept 9 bases outside the gene matches. Germline-derived CDR1 and CDR2 are MGHRA and YSYEKL. CDR3 sequence reads: CASSLAGGSQGEQFF. The CDR3, as DNA: TGCGCCAGCAGCCTAGCGGGGGGATCCCAGGGTGAGCAGTTCTTC.

This chain joins TRBV15 and TRBJ2-7; maybe TRBD1 (6 bases). V lost 5 bases and J lost 4, with 12 bases in between. This CDR3 contains 13 residues. Germline assignment: CDR1 LNHNV and CDR2 YYDKDF (reference sequence). DNA of the CDR3: TGTGCCACCAGCCCAGCCAGGGGTTACGAGCAGTACGTC. It codes for CATSPARGYEQYV.

This clonotype was seen ten or more times. The chain recombines TRBV5-1 with TRBJ2-3; D gene uncertain. This CDR3 is 14 amino acids long. Trimming removed 5 bases from V and 5 bases from J, with 15 bases in between. Germline V CDR1 and CDR2: SGHRS, YFSETQ. The CDR3 DNA follows: TGCGCCAGCAGGGACCCGGAGAGAGGAGATACGCAGTATTTT. It specifies CASRDPERGDTQYF.

This clonotype was detected only a few times. This chain links TRBV5-4 with TRBJ1-5; D gene unclear. Trimming cost V 0 bases and J 8 bases, with 12 bases left between them. Germline values: CDR1 SGHNT, CDR2 YYREEE (reference sequence). CDR3 size: 14 residues. CDR3: CASSLALTGEPQHF. The CDR3 DNA follows: TGTGCCAGCAGCTTGGCCCTGACCGGGGAGCCCCAGCATTTT.

The V gene is TRBV12-3 or TRBV12-4, the J gene TRBJ1-4; D call uncertain. The CDR3 consists of 16 residues. The germline V and J ends were trimmed by 3 bases and 3 bases, with 14 bases remaining between them. The CDR3 DNA is TGTGCCAGCAGTTTTCTAGCTAGGGAATCTAATGAAAAACTGTTTTTT. Amino acid sequence: CASSFLARESNEKLFF.

As DNA, the CDR3 is TGTGCCAGCAGCTTGTACGGGAGCTCCTACGAGCAGTACTTC. As protein: CASSLYGSSYEQYF. The V call is TRBV5-6, the J call TRBJ2-7; D may be TRBD2 (6 bases). CDR3 length: 14 residues. V was clipped by 1 base and J by 0 bases, with 8 bases between them. CDR1 and CDR2 from the germline V gene are SGHDT and YYEEEE.

This clonotype has only a few counts. V is TRBV19 and J is TRBJ1-1, with D possibly matching TRBD1 (5 bases). The CDR3 extends over 15 amino acids. Germline V gives CDR1 LNHDA, CDR2 SQIVND (reference sequence). V was pared by 7 bases and J by 0 bases, with 15 bases between. The CDR3: CASTPRDLMNTEAFF. The CDR3 DNA is TGTGCCAGTACCCCTCGGGACCTTATGAACACTGAAGCTTTCTTT.

The chain joins TRBV9 to TRBJ2-3; 7 bases match TRBD1. Germline CDR1 reads SGDLS; CDR2 reads YYNGEE. This CDR3 comprises 14 residues. V was pared by 6 bases and J by 0 bases, with 4 bases of the junction left unmatched. CDR3 residues: CASTRGQSTDTQYF. CDR3 DNA sequence: TGTGCCAGCACTAGGGGACAGAGCACAGATACGCAGTATTTT.

The chain joins TRBV7-2 to TRBJ1-2, with 7 positions matching TRBD1. V shed 1 base, J shed 8 bases, and the junction held 10 bases outside the gene matches. Germline-derived CDR1 and CDR2 are SGHTA and FQGNSA. The CDR3 length is 15 residues. CDR3 sequence reads: CASSLGEGDRVGYTF. CDR3 in DNA: TGTGCCAGCAGCTTAGGCGAGGGAGACAGGGTGGGCTACACCTTC.

The CDR3 sequence is CSARDRRRGFGQPQHF. The CDR3 DNA follows: TGCAGTGCTAGAGATCGGCGCAGGGGCTTTGGCCAGCCCCAGCATTTT. The rearrangement uses TRBV20-1 and TRBJ1-5, with D perhaps matching TRBD1 (6 bases). V dropped 0 bases and J dropped 7 bases, with 19 bases sitting between them. CDR1 is DFQATT and CDR2 is SNEGSKA in the germline V gene (reference sequence). The CDR3 is made up of 16 amino acids.

The chain carries TRBV13 and TRBJ2-1; D is perhaps TRBD1 or TRBD2 (6 bases each). The CDR3 consists of 16 residues. V was pared by 1 base and J by 9 bases, with 19 bases between. CDR1 is PRHDT, CDR2 FYEKMQ, per germline (reference sequence). The CDR3 DNA is TGTGCCAGCAGCTTAGAGGGACACTGGACTATTGGTGAGCAGTTCTTC. Translating gives CASSLEGHWTIGEQFF.

In this sample, this clonotype turned up a few times. The junction differs from germline at one of its ends, possibly a read error. The chain uses TRBV6-2 or TRBV6-3 and TRBJ2-5; D not certain. The CDR3 has 11 amino acids. Germline CDR1 is MNHEY and CDR2 is SVGEGT. This CDR3 reads CASSYSRTVDF. The CDR3 nucleotides read TGTGCCAGCAGTTACTCTAGGACGGTGGACTTC.

This clonotype was seen at least ten times. The chain joins TRBV5-1 to TRBJ1-2, with D possibly TRBD1 on 5 matching bases. Germline assignment: CDR1 SGHRS and CDR2 YFSETQ. The CDR3 totals 13 residues. Trimming left V 4 bases short and J 6 bases short, with 13 bases between. CDR3 sequence: CASSTPGGNGYTF. CDR3 in DNA: TGCGCCAGCAGCACCCCGGGGGGGAATGGCTACACCTTC.